This T cell receptor beta chain was documented in a study of blood T cell repertoires in COVID-19. Background on the study: Whether acute or convalescent, the COVID-19 samples came from the United States, Italy and Spain.

The CDR3 is 12 residues long. Deletions cut 5 bases from V and 7 bases from J, with 9 bases between. CDR1 SGHVS and CDR2 FQNEAQ come from the germline V gene. The cohort comprised adults aged roughly 18 to 95 years residing in about two dozen US areas. Grouping used clinical history reported by participants in a survey and questionnaire. What the recovered Cohort 3 donors had was two negative PCRs, clearance, or symptom resolution. Measured with immunoSEQ multiplex PCR; TCRdb has only the in-frame clones, and not every one. In the table there are some 500,000 clones, around 87% of which are singletons.

The specimen was PBMCs or T cells enriched from blood (not recorded which). The source of this sequence is a woman in her thirties or forties who had recovered from COVID-19. The rearrangement links TRBV7-8 to TRBJ2-1; D gene uncertain. The CDR3 nucleotides read TGTGCCAGCAGCCGACTTAGTAATGAGCAGTTCTTC. This gives the protein CASSRLSNEQFF.